This TCR beta chain derives from a study of control samples from healthy donors and cancer patients. Generated by immunoSEQ multiplex PCR, the TCRdb table keeps only in-frame clones and is missing some. This sample yields some 150,000 clones, of which around 94% are seen a single time; more than 13% belongs to the top ten. Sequenced material: PBMCs. The receptor's source is a man aged 55 to 70 with colorectal cancer.

For the CDR3, the DNA is TGCGCCAGCAGCCAAGCGAGGAATCAGCCCCAGCATTTT. This encodes CASSQARNQPQHF. The V gene is TRBV4-3, the J gene TRBJ1-5; D unresolved. V dropped 1 base and J dropped 4 bases, with 5 bases sitting between them. In germline, CDR1 is LGHNA, CDR2 YSLEER. This CDR3 spans 13 amino acids.